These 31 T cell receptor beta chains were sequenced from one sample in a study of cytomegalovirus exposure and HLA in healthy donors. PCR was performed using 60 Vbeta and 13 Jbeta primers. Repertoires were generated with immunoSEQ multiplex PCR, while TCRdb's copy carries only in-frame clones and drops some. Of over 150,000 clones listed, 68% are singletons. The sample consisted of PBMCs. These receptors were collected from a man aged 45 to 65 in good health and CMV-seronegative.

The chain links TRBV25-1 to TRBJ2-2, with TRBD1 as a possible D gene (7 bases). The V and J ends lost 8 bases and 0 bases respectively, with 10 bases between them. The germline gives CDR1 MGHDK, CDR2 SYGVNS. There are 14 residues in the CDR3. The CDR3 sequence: CASAGQPNTGELFF. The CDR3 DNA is TGTGCCAGCGCGGGACAGCCGAACACCGGGGAGCTGTTTTTT.

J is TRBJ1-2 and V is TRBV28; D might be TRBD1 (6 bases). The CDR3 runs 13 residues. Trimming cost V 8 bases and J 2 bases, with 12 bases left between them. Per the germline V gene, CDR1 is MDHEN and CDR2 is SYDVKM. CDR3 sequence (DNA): TGTGCCAGCCAGGCAACAGGGAACTATGGCTACACCTTC. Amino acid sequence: CASQATGNYGYTF.

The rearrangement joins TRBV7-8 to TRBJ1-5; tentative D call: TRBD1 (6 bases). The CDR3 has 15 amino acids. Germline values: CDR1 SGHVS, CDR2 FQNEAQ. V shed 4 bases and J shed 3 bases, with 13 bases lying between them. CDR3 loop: CASSSRQEFNQPQHF. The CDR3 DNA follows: TGTGCCAGCAGCTCCCGACAGGAATTCAATCAGCCCCAGCATTTT.

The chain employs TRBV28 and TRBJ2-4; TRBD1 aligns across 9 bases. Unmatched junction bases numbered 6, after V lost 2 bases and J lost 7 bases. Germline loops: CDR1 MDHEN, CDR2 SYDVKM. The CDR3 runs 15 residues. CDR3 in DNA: TGTGCCAGCAGTTTAGAAGCGACAGGGGGGAACATTCAGTACTTC. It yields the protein CASSLEATGGNIQYF.

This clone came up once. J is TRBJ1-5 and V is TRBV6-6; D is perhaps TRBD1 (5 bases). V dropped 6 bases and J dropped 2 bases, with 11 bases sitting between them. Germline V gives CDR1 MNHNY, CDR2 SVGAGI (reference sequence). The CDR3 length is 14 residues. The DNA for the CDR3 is TGTGCCAGCAGCCAGGGAGGAGGCAATCAGCCCCAGCATTTT. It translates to CASSQGGGNQPQHF.

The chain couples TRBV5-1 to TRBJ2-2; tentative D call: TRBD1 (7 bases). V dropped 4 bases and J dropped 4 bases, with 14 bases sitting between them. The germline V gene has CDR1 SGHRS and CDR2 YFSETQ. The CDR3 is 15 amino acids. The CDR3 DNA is TGCGCCAGCAGCGGCGGGGACAGCGTCACCGGGGAGCTGTTTTTT. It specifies CASSGGDSVTGELFF.

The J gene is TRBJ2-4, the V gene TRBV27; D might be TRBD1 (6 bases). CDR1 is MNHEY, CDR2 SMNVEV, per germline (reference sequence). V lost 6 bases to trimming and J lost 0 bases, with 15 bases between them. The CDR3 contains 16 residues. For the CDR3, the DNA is TGTGCCAGCAGCGTACAGGGCCTCCTAGCCAAAAACATTCAGTACTTC. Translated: CASSVQGLLAKNIQYF.

CDR3 loop: CASSQDRGHQYNSPLHF. The CDR3 nucleotides read TGCGCCAGCAGCCAAGATCGGGGACACCAATATAATTCACCCCTCCACTTT. V usage is TRBV4-1 and J usage is TRBJ1-6, with D possibly matching TRBD1 (6 bases). This CDR3 is 17 amino acids long. Trimming pared 0 bases from V and 4 bases from J, leaving 13 bases between. The germline V gene has CDR1 MGHRA and CDR2 YSYEKL.

The CDR3 reads CASSLANTGYYEQYF. The CDR3 DNA is TGTGCCAGCAGCTTAGCGAATACAGGATACTACGAGCAGTACTTC. The chain couples TRBV7-2 to TRBJ2-7; D possibly corresponds to TRBD1 (5 bases). This CDR3 contains 15 residues. Per germline, CDR1 SGHTA and CDR2 FQGNSA. Trimming cost V 0 bases and J 3 bases, with 12 bases left between them. Together with reference TRBV7-2 and TRBJ2-7, the CDR3 gives the full variable domain: GAGVSQSPSNKVTEKGKDVELRCDPISGHTALYWYRQSLGQGLEFLIYFQGNSAPDKSGLPSDRFSAERTGGSVSTLTIQRTQQEDSAVYLCASSLANTGYYEQYFGPGTRLTVT.

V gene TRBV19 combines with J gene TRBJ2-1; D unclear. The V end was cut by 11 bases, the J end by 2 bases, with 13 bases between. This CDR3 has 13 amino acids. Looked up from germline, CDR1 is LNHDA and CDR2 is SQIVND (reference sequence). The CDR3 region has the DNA TGTGCCGCCACTCGGCAGGCCTACAATGAGCAGTTCTTC. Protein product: CAATRQAYNEQFF. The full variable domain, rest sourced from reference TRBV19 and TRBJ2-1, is DGGITQSPKYLFRKEGQNVTLSCEQNLNHDAMYWYRQDPGQGLRLIYYSQIVNDFQKGDIAEGYSVSREKKESFPLTVTSAQKNPTAFYLCAATRQAYNEQFFGPGTRLTVL.

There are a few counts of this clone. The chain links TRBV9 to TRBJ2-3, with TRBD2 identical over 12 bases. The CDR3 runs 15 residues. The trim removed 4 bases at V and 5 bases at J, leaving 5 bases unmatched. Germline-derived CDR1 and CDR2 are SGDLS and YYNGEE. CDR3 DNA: TGTGCCAGCAGCTTTGAGACTAGCGGGGGAGATACGCAGTATTTT. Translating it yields CASSFETSGGDTQYF.

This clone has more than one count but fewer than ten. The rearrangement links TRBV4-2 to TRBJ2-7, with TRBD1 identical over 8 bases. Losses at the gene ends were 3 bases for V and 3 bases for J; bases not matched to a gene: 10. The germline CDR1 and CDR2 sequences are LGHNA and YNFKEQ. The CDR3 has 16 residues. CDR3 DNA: TGTGCCAGCAGCCAGGCTACAGGGGGATCTAACTACGAGCAGTACTTC. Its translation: CASSQATGGSNYEQYF.

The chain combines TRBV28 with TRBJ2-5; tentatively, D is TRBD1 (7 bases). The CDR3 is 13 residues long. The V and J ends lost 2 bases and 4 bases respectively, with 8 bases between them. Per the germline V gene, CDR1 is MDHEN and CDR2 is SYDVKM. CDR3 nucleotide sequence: TGTGCCAGCAGTTTACAGGGGGGAGAGACCCAGTACTTC. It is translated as CASSLQGGETQYF.

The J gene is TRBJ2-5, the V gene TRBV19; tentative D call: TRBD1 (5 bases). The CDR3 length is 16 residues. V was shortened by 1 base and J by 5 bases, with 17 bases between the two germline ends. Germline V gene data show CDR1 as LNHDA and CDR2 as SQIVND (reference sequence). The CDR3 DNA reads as TGTGCCAGTAGTATAGGTCCGACAGCTCAATGGGAGACCCAGTACTTC. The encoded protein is CASSIGPTAQWETQYF.

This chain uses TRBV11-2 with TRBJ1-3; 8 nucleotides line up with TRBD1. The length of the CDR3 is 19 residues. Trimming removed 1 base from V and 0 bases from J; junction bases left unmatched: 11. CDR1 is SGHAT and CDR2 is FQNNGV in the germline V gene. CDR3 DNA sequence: TGTGCCAGCAGCTTAGGGGACAGGTTCAGACCTTTCTCTGGAAACACCATATATTTT. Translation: CASSLGDRFRPFSGNTIYF.

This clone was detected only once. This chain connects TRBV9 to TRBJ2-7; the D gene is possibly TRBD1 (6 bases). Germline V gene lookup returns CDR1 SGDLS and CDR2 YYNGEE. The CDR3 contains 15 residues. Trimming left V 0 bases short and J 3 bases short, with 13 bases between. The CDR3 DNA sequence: TGTGCCAGCAGCGTAGCTACAGGGAGCCACTACGAGCAGTACTTC. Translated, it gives CASSVATGSHYEQYF. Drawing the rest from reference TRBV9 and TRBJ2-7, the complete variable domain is DSGVTQTPKHLITATGQRVTLRCSPRSGDLSVYWYQQSLDQGLQFLIQYYNGEERAKGNILERFSAQQFPDLHSELNLSSLELGDSALYFCASSVATGSHYEQYFGPGTRLTVT.

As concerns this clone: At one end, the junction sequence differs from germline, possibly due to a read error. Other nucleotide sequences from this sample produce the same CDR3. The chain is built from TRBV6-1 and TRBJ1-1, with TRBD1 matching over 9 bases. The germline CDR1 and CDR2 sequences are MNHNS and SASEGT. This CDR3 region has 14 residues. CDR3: CASTSGTGNTEAFF. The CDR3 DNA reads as TGTGCCAGCACCTCCGGGACAGGGAACACCGAAGCTTTCTTT.

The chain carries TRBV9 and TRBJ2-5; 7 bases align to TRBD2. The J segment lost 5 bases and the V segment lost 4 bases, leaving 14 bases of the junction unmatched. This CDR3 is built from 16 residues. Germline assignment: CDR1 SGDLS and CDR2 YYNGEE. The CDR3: CASSPVGTTPLETQYF. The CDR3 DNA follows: TGTGCCAGCAGCCCGGTCGGGACTACCCCTTTGGAGACCCAGTACTTC.

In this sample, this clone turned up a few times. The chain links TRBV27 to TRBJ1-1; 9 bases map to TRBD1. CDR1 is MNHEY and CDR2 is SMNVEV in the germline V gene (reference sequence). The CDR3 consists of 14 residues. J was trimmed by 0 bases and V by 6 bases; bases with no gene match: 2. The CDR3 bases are TGTGCCAGCAGGGACAGGGGTATGAACACTGAAGCTTTCTTT. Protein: CASRDRGMNTEAFF.

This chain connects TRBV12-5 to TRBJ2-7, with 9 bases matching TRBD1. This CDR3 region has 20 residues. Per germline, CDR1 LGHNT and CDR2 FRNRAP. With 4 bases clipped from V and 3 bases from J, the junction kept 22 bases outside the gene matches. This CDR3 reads CASGSLLTGQGTMSGYEQYF. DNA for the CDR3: TGTGCTAGTGGTTCGCTACTTACCGGACAGGGGACTATGAGCGGCTACGAGCAGTACTTC.

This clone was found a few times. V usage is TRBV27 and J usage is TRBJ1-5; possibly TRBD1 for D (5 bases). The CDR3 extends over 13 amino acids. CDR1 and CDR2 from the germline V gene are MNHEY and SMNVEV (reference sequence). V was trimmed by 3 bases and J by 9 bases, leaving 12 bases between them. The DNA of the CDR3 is TGTGCCAGCAGTTTTCAGGGCGGCGGGCCCCAGCATTTT. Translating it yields CASSFQGGGPQHF.

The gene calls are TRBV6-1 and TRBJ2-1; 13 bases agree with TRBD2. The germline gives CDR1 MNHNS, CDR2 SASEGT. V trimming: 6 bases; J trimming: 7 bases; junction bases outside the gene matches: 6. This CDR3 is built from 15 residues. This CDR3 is CASSPGTSGANEQFF. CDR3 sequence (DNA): TGTGCCAGCAGCCCCGGGACTAGCGGGGCGAATGAGCAGTTCTTC.

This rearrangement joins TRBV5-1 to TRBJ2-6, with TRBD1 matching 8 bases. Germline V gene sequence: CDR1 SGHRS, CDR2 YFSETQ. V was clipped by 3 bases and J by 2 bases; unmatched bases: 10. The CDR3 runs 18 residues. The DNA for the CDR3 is TGCGCCAGCAGCTCGACAGGACAGGGAGCCACTGGGGCCAACGTCCTGACTTTC. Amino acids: CASSSTGQGATGANVLTF.

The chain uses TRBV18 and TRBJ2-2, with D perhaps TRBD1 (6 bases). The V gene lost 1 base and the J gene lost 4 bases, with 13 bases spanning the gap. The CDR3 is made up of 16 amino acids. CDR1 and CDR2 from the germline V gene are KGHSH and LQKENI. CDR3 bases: TGTGCCAGCTCACCACAGACAGGAATATTCACCGGGGAGCTGTTTTTT. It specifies CASSPQTGIFTGELFF. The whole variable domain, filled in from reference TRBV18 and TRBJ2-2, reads NAGVMQNPRHLVRRRGQEARLRCSPMKGHSHVYWYRQLPEEGLKFMVYLQKENIIDESGMPKERFSAEFPKEGPSILRIQQVVRGDSAAYFCASSPQTGIFTGELFFGEGSRLTVL.

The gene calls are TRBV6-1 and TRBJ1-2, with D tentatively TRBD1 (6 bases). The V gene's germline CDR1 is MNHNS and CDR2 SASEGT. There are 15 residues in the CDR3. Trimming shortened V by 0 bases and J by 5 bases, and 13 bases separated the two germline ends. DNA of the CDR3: TGTGCCAGCAGTGAAGCTGGAAGGGGGTGGTATGGCTACACCTTC. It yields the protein CASSEAGRGWYGYTF.

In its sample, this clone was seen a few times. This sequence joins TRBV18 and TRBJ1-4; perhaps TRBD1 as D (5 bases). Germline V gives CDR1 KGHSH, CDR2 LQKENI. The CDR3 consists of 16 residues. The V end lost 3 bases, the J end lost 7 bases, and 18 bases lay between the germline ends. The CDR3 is CASSPYRGEQGEKLFF. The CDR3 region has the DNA TGTGCCAGCTCACCTTATCGCGGAGAGCAGGGTGAAAAACTGTTTTTT.

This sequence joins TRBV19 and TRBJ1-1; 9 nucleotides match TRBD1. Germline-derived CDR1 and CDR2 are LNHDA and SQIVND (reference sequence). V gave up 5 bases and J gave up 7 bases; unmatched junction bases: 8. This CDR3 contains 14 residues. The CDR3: CASSPFTGGSEAFF. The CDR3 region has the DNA TGTGCCAGTAGTCCCTTTACAGGGGGCAGTGAAGCTTTCTTT.

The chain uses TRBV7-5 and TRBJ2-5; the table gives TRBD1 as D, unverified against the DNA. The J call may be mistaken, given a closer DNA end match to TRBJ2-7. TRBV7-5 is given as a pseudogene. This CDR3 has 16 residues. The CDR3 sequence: CARSLEGTVCSYEQYF. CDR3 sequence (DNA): TGTGCCAGAAGCTTAGAAGGGACAGTCTGCTCCTACGAGCAGTACTTC.

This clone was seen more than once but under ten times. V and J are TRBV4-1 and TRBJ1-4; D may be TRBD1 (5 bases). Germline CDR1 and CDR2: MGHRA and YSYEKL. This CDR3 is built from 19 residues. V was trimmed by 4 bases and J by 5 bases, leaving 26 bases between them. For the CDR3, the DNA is TGCGCCAGCAGCCTACGAGAATTTGAGACAGCCAGGCCAAATGAAAAACTGTTTTTT. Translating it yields CASSLREFETARPNEKLFF.

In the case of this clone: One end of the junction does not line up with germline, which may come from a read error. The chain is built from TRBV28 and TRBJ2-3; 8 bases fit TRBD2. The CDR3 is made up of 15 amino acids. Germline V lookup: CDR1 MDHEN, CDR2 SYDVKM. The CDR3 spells CASNLAGSPTDTQYF. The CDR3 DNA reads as TGTGCCAGCAATTTAGCGGGGTCTCCCACAGATACGCAGTATTTT.

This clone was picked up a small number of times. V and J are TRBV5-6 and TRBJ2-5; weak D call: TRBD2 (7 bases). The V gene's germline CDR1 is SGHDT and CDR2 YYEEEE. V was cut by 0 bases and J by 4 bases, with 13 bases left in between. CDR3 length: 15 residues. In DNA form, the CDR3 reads TGTGCCAGCAGCTTGGTGCAGGGGAGGGTAGAGACCCAGTACTTC. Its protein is CASSLVQGRVETQYF.